This T cell receptor beta chain was sequenced during a study of blood T cell repertoires in COVID-19. Overall study context: The study drew acute and convalescent COVID-19 samples from the United States, Italy and Spain. Sources were T cells, B-cell-depleted T cells, or PBMCs; the material itself was cDNA or gDNA.

The V segment lost 5 bases and the J segment 6 bases; nucleotides outside the gene matches: 5. CDR1 and CDR2 from the germline V gene are SGHRS and YFSETQ. The CDR3 totals 14 residues. Original methodology: Reference gene primers were amplified, and this amplification served to estimate nucleated cell counts. Method: immunoSEQ multiplex PCR; TCRdb's copy keeps in-frame clones and lacks some. Clonal size and the V and J genes are those of that table, whereas D and trimming came from the DNA. The sample has about 120,000 clones; roughly 81% are singletons. The receptor comes from a man between 40 and 49 years old with acute or convalescent COVID-19. The gene calls are TRBV5-1 and TRBJ2-3, with 11 positions matching TRBD2. Sequences were obtained from peripheral blood. The CDR3 DNA reads as TGCGCCAGCAGAAGAACTAGCGGGAGCGATACGCAGTATTTT. Translating it yields CASRRTSGSDTQYF. Complete variable domain (other parts from reference TRBV5-1 and TRBJ2-3): KAGVTQTPRYLIKTRGQQVTLSCSPISGHRSVSWYQQTPGQGLQFLFEYFSETQRNKGNFPGRFSGRQFSNSRSEMNVSTLELGDSALYLCASRRTSGSDTQYFGPGTRLTVL.